This T cell receptor beta chain derives from a study of cytomegalovirus exposure and HLA in healthy donors. Study as a whole: The 120 validation repertoires were produced on the same platform as the 720 or so repertoires of the first cohort. This was reported in a later analysis.

Generated by immunoSEQ multiplex PCR, the TCRdb table keeps only in-frame clones and is missing some. The sample contains 90,000 to 150,000 clones, roughly 90% of which appear only once. CDR3 length equals 18 residues. Unmatched junction bases numbered 11, after V lost 1 base and J lost 6 bases. The germline gives CDR1 LNHDA, CDR2 SQIVND (reference sequence). Sequencing was carried out using PBMCs. The sequence derives from a woman aged 18-29 years in good health and CMV-seropositive. The chain carries TRBV19 and TRBJ2-5; TRBD2 matches at 13 bases. The CDR3 coding sequence is TGTGCCAGTAGTATAGGGACTAGCGGGAGTAGTAGAAGGAAGACCCAGTACTTC. Translating it yields CASSIGTSGSSRRKTQYF.